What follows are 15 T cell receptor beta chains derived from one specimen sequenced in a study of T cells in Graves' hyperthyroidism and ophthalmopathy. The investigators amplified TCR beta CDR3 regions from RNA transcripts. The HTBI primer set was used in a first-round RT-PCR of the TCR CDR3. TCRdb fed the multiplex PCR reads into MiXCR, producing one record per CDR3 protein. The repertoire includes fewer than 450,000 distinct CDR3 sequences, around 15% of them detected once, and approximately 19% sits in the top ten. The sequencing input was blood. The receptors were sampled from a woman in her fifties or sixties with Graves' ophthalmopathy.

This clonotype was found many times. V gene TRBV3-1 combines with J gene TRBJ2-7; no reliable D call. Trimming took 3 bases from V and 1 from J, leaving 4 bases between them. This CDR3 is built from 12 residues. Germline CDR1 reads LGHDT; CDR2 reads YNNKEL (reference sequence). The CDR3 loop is CASSQLSYEQYF. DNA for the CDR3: TGTGCCAGCAGCCAGCTTTCCTACGAGCAGTACTTC.

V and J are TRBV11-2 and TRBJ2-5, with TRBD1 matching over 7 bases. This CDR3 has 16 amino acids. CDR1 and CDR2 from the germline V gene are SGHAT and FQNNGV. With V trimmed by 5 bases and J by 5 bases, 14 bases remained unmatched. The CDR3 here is CASSRFNRGAVETQYF. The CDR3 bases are TGTGCCAGCAGCCGATTCAACAGGGGAGCGGTGGAGACCCAGTACTTC. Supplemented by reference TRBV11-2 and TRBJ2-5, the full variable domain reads EAGVAQSPRYKIIEKRQSVAFWCNPISGHATLYWYQQILGQGPKLLIQFQNNGVVDDSQLPKDRFSAERLKGVDSTLKIQPAKLEDSAVYLCASSRFNRGAVETQYFGPGTRLLVL.

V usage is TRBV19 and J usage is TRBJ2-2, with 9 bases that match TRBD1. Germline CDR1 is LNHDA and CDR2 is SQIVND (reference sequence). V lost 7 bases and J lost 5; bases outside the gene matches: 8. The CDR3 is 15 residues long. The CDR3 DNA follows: TGTGCCAGTACCTATTCAGGGACAGGGACCGGGGAGCTGTTTTTT. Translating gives CASTYSGTGTGELFF. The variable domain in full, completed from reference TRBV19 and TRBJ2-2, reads DGGITQSPKYLFRKEGQNVTLSCEQNLNHDAMYWYRQDPGQGLRLIYYSQIVNDFQKGDIAEGYSVSREKKESFPLTVTSAQKNPTAFYLCASTYSGTGTGELFFGEGSRLTVL.

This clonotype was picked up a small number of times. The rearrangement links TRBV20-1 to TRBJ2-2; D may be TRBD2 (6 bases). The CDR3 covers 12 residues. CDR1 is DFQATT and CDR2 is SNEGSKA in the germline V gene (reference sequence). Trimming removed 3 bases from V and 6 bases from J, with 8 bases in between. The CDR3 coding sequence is TGCAGTGCTAGGTGGGAGGCCGGGGAGCTGTTTTTT. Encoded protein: CSARWEAGELFF.

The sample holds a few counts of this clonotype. CDR3: CASSLRGRGVEEQFF. The CDR3 bases are TGTGCCAGCAGCTTGAGGGGGAGGGGGGTTGAGGAGCAGTTCTTC. This chain links TRBV5-5 with TRBJ2-1, with TRBD2 as a possible D gene (7 bases). Germline assignment: CDR1 SGHKS and CDR2 YYEKEE (reference sequence). This CDR3 comprises 15 residues. Trimming pared 1 base from V and 10 bases from J, leaving 18 bases between.

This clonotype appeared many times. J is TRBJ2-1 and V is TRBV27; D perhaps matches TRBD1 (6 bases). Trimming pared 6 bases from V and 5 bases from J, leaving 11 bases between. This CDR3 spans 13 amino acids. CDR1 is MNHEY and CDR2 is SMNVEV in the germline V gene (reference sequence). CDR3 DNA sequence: TGTGCCAGCAGCCAGGACAGCCACAATGAGCAGTTCTTC. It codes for CASSQDSHNEQFF.

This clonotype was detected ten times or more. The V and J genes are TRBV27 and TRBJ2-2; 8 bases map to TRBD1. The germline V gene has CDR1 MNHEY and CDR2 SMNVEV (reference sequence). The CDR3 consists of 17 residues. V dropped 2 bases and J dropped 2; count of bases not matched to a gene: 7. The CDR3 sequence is CASSLRFQGANTGELFF. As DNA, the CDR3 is TGTGCCAGCAGTTTAAGGTTCCAGGGGGCCAACACCGGGGAGCTGTTTTTT.

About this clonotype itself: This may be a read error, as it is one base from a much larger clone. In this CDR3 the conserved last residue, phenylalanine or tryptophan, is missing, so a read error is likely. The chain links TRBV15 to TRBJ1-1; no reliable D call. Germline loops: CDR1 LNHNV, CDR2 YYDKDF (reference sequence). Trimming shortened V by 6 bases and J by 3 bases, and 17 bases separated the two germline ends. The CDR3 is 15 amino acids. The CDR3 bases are TGTGCCACCAGAATCAGAGGTTTCGGGGACACTGAAGCTTTCCTT. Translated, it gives CATRIRGFGDTEAFL.

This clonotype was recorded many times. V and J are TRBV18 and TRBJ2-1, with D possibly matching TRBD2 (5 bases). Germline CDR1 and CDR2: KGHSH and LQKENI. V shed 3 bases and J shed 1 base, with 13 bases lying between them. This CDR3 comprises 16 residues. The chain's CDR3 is CASSPAATSSYNEQFF. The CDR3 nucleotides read TGTGCCAGCTCACCGGCGGCTACTAGTTCCTACAATGAGCAGTTCTTC.

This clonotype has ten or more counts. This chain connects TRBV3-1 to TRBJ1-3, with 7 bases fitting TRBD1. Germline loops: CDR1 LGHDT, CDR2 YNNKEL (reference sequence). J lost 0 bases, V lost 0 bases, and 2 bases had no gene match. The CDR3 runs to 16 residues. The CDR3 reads CASSQETGSSGNTIYF. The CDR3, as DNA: TGTGCCAGCAGCCAAGAGACAGGGAGCTCTGGAAACACCATATATTTT.

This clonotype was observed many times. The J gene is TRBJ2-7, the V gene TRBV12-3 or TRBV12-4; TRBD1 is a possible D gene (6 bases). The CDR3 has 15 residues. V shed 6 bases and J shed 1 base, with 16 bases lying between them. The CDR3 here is CASRRGQSSSYEQYF. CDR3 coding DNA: TGTGCCAGCAGGAGAGGACAGAGTTCATCCTACGAGCAGTACTTC.

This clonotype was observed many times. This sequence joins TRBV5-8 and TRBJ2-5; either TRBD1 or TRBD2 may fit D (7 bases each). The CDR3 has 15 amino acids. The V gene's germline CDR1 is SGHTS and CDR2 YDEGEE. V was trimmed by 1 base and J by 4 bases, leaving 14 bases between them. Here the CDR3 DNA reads TGTGCCAGCAGCTTGAGCGGGACAGAACGAGAGACCCAGTACTTC. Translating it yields CASSLSGTERETQYF.

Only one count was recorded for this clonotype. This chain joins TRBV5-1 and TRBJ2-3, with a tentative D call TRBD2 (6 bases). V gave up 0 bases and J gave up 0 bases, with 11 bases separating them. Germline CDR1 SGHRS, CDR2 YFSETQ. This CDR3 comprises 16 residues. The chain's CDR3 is CASSLVTSRSTDTQYF. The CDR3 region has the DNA TGCGCCAGCAGCTTGGTAACTAGCAGGAGCACAGATACGCAGTATTTT.

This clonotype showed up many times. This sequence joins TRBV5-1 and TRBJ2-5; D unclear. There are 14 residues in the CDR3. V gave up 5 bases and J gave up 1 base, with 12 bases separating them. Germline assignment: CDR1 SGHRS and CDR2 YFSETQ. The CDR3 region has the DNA TGCGCCAGCAGGGTCGACGGCAGCCAAGAGACCCAGTACTTC. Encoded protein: CASRVDGSQETQYF.

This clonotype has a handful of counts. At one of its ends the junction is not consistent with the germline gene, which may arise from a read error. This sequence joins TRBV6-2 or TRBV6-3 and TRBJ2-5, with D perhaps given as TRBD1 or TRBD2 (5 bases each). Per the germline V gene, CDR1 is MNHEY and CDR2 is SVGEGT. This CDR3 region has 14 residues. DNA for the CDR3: TGTGCCAGCCACCTACCAGGGATGGGAGAGACCCGGTACTTC. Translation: CASHLPGMGETRYF.